These 18 T cell receptor beta chains share one sample of origin, sequenced in a study of post-analysis software for immune sequencing data (dated by TCRdb to the mid-2010s). Overall study outcomes, separate from this receptor: Patients showed significantly higher frequencies than controls for roughly 5 TRBV segments, among them TRBV5-6, TRBV5-1 and TRBV20-1.

The antigens these receptors bind are not known. Libraries were built with PCR. TCRdb shows the sequencer as Illumina HiSeq 2500. Unique molecular identifiers were incorporated into TCR beta cDNA libraries to reduce PCR and sequencing biases. The raw public data were reprocessed by TCRdb itself: fastp quality trimming at Q25, MiXCR clonotype calling, in-frame beta chains only. CDR3 protein duplicates are merged, each entry listing the most common genes and DNA. A total of some 700,000 distinct CDR3 sequences appear in this sample, around 60% of them only once. The ten biggest clones cover over 9% of the sample. Source material: blood. Source of these receptors: a girl aged 2-10 years with multiple sclerosis.

V usage is TRBV5-1 and J usage is TRBJ2-7, with D perhaps matching TRBD2 (6 bases). Gene TRBJ2-5 matches the end of the DNA better, so the J call may be wrong. Germline V CDR1 and CDR2: SGHRS, YFSETQ. The CDR3 is 15 residues long. The CDR3 region has the DNA TGCGCCAGCAGCGGCCTAGCCGGGGGTGAGGGGACCCAGTACTTC. It codes for CASSGLAGGEGTQYF.

This rearrangement joins TRBV29-1 to TRBJ2-3; TRBD1 is a possible D gene (7 bases). With 6 bases removed from V and 2 bases from J, the gap between germline ends came to 12 bases. Germline CDR1 SQVTM, CDR2 ANQGSEA. This CDR3 is 13 amino acids long. The CDR3 reads CSVRDSYTDTQYF. For the CDR3, the DNA is TGCAGCGTGCGGGACAGCTACACAGATACGCAGTATTTT.

The gene calls are TRBV27 and TRBJ1-2; TRBD1 matches at 9 bases. With V trimmed by 6 bases and J by 7 bases, 6 bases remained unmatched. The CDR3 covers 13 residues. Germline V gene lookup returns CDR1 MNHEY and CDR2 SMNVEV (reference sequence). This CDR3 is CASRLQGAVGYTF. The DNA for the CDR3 is TGTGCCAGCAGGCTACAGGGGGCAGTTGGCTACACCTTC.

The V call is TRBV10-1, the J call TRBJ2-3, with 14 nucleotides matching TRBD2. Per germline, CDR1 WNHNN and CDR2 SYGVQD (reference sequence). V was pared by 5 bases and J by 5 bases, with 6 bases of the junction left unmatched. The CDR3 contains 16 residues. The CDR3 region is CASSPRTSGGIDTQYF. As DNA, the CDR3 is TGCGCCAGCAGTCCCAGGACTAGCGGGGGGATAGATACGCAGTATTTT.

The gene calls are TRBV12-3 or TRBV12-4 and TRBJ1-4; 9 nucleotides align to TRBD1. V was pared by 5 bases and J by 7 bases, with 8 bases of the junction left unmatched. This CDR3 is 15 amino acids long. CDR3 protein: CASSTRQGGSEKLFF. In DNA form, the CDR3 reads TGTGCCAGCAGTACCAGACAGGGGGGGAGTGAAAAACTGTTTTTT.

This rearrangement joins TRBV20-1 to TRBJ2-3; 7 bases fit TRBD2. Trimming at V came to 6 bases and at J to 3 bases, leaving 6 bases not matched to a gene. Germline V lookup: CDR1 DFQATT, CDR2 SNEGSKA (reference sequence). The CDR3 totals 13 residues. CDR3 nucleotides: TGCAGTGCAACAAGCGGGAATACAGATACGCAGTATTTT. Translation: CSATSGNTDTQYF.

This clonotype was picked up one time. The J gene is TRBJ2-3, the V gene TRBV7-9; the match to TRBD2 covers 13 bases. CDR1 is SEHNR and CDR2 is FQNEAQ in the germline V gene (reference sequence). After removal of 5 bases from V and 3 bases from J, the junction contained 11 bases not matched to a gene. The CDR3 spans 18 residues. CDR3 protein: CASSLMTGGLAGTDTQYF. DNA for the CDR3: TGTGCCAGCAGCCTTATGACCGGGGGACTAGCGGGGACAGATACGCAGTATTTT.

This clonotype was picked up a small number of times. The V call is TRBV2, the J call TRBJ2-7, with D perhaps TRBD1 (6 bases). The assigned J gene may be wrong: the sequence end matches TRBJ2-5 better. The CDR3 sequence is 13 residues long. Per the germline V gene, CDR1 is SNHLY and CDR2 is FYNNEI. The DNA of the CDR3 is TGTGCCAGCAGTGGGGGCAGGGGAGAGACCCAGTACTTC. It translates to CASSGGRGETQYF.

The genes are TRBV5-5 and TRBJ1-2, with D perhaps matching TRBD1 (5 bases). Trimming took 1 base from V and 4 from J, leaving 17 bases between them. Germline CDR1 is SGHKS and CDR2 is YYEKEE (reference sequence). The CDR3 consists of 16 residues. CDR3 sequence: CASSLWQGESGYGYTF. CDR3 DNA sequence: TGTGCCAGCAGCTTGTGGCAGGGCGAGTCAGGCTATGGCTACACCTTC.

V usage is TRBV5-1 and J usage is TRBJ2-1, with 8 bases matching TRBD1. V gave up 4 bases and J gave up 10 bases; unmatched junction bases: 16. The CDR3 has 16 amino acids. Per germline, CDR1 SGHRS and CDR2 YFSETQ. DNA for the CDR3: TGCGCCAGCAGCACCGGGACAGGCTCCTCTAGGAACGAGCAGTTCTTC. Translation gives CASSTGTGSSRNEQFF. The complete variable domain, with remaining parts taken from reference TRBV5-1 and TRBJ2-1, reads KAGVTQTPRYLIKTRGQQVTLSCSPISGHRSVSWYQQTPGQGLQFLFEYFSETQRNKGNFPGRFSGRQFSNSRSEMNVSTLELGDSALYLCASSTGTGSSRNEQFFGPGTRLTVL.

This clonotype has only a few counts. This chain uses TRBV6-6 with TRBJ1-2; no reliable D call. CDR3 length: 14 amino acids. Trimming pared 5 bases from V and 3 bases from J, leaving 13 bases between. Germline CDR1 MNHNY, CDR2 SVGAGI (reference sequence). CDR3 in amino acids: CASSALDGYYGYTF. Written as DNA, the CDR3 is TGTGCCAGCAGTGCCCTGGACGGTTACTATGGCTACACCTTC.

This clonotype was counted a few times. A read error may produce the germline difference seen at one junction end. The V gene is TRBV25-1, the J gene TRBJ2-3; 8 bases are shared with TRBD2. This CDR3 comprises 14 residues. Germline V CDR1 and CDR2: MGHDK, SYGVNS. CDR3 sequence: CASTEAGVTDTQYF. The CDR3 DNA is TGTGCCAGCACTGAAGCGGGAGTGACAGATACGCAGTATTTT.

The chain recombines TRBV9 with TRBJ1-2, with 8 bases identical to TRBD1. This CDR3 contains 15 residues. Germline assignment: CDR1 SGDLS and CDR2 YYNGEE. V lost 3 bases to trimming and J lost 8 bases; unmatched junction nucleotides: 12. The CDR3 here is CASSGATVTGAGYTF. CDR3 bases: TGTGCCAGCAGCGGAGCCACCGTGACAGGGGCCGGCTACACCTTC.

The chain links TRBV5-5 to TRBJ2-5, with a possible D match to TRBD1 (6 bases). The J call is doubtful: the DNA matches TRBJ2-7 better. This CDR3 is built from 14 residues. The germline V gene has CDR1 SGHKS and CDR2 YYEKEE (reference sequence). The CDR3 sequence: CASSLQDSPNEQYF. The CDR3, as DNA: TGTGCCAGCAGCTTACAGGACAGTCCTAACGAGCAGTACTTC.

This clonotype was detected ten times or more. V and J are TRBV29-1 and TRBJ2-5, with a weak D call TRBD2 (5 bases). The germline V gene encodes CDR1 SQVTM and CDR2 ANQGSEA. CDR3 size: 13 residues. V lost 5 bases and J lost 1, with 11 bases in between. The CDR3 region is CSVNTGSQETQYF. CDR3 in DNA: TGCAGCGTTAACACGGGATCCCAAGAGACCCAGTACTTC.

The chain has TRBV10-3 and TRBJ2-1; a possible D gene is TRBD2 (5 bases). V dropped 0 bases and J dropped 6 bases, with 9 bases sitting between them. The CDR3 consists of 14 residues. CDR1 is ENHRY, CDR2 SYGVKD, per germline. The DNA of the CDR3 is TGTGCCATCAGTGAGTCGAGGGCAAGCAATGAGCAGTTCTTC. Its translation is CAISESRASNEQFF.

The CDR3 here is CASSRDRGDGYTF. For the CDR3, the DNA is TGCGCCAGCAGCCGTGACAGGGGAGATGGCTACACCTTC. This chain connects TRBV4-3 to TRBJ1-2, with TRBD1 identical over 8 bases. V lost 4 bases to trimming and J lost 6 bases; unmatched junction nucleotides: 4. Germline-derived CDR1 and CDR2 are LGHNA and YSLEER. The CDR3 sequence is 13 residues long.

This sequence joins TRBV20-1 and TRBJ2-5, with D perhaps assigned TRBD1 or TRBD2 (5 bases each). CDR1 is DFQATT and CDR2 is SNEGSKA in the germline V gene (reference sequence). Trimming pared 0 bases from V and 2 bases from J, leaving 19 bases between. This CDR3 is built from 17 residues. Here the CDR3 DNA reads TGCAGTGCTAGAGATGTTACTGGGGGACGGACTCAAGAGACCCAGTACTTC. It codes for CSARDVTGGRTQETQYF.